The 12 T cell receptor beta chains given below trace back to one sample, sequenced in a study of T-cell reconstitution after alpha-beta-depleted transplantation in children. A library of TCRbeta sequences, prepared with unique molecular identifiers, was generated. TCRdb re-called the PCR reads through MiXCR, storing one row per CDR3 protein. The sample lists about 110,000 distinct CDR3 sequences, approximately 6.4% occurring once. The source was PBMCs, mostly from graft donor cells, collected 360 days after TCRalphabeta/CD19-depleted stem cell transplant. These receptors were taken from a male patient aged 2-15 years who had a stem cell transplant for acute lymphoblastic leukemia, so the T cells may come from the graft donor.

About this clonotype itself: One end of the junction is discordant with germline, which a read error may explain. The chain couples TRBV7-7 to TRBJ2-5; D unresolved. This CDR3 has 13 residues. Germline CDR1 reads SSHAT; CDR2 reads FNYEAQ (reference sequence). The CDR3 bases are TGTGCTAGCAGCTTATCCACCTGGGAGACCCAGTACTTC. Translation: CASSLSTWETQYF.

This clonotype came up many times. The V and J genes are TRBV7-9 and TRBJ2-3, with D possibly TRBD2 on 5 matching bases. This CDR3 is 13 amino acids long. V lost 7 bases and J 1 base, leaving 9 bases between the germline ends. The V gene's germline CDR1 is SEHNR and CDR2 FQNEAQ (reference sequence). The CDR3, as DNA: TGTGCCAGCATCTTCGGGGGCACAGATACGCAGTATTTT. Amino acid sequence: CASIFGGTDTQYF.

This clonotype showed up many times. The V gene is TRBV9, the J gene TRBJ2-1, with 9 nucleotides matching TRBD2. With V trimmed by 4 bases and J by 8 bases, 13 bases remained unmatched. Germline V gene data show CDR1 as SGDLS and CDR2 as YYNGEE. The CDR3 is 16 residues long. In nucleotides, the CDR3 is TGTGCCAGCAGCCCTGCTGCGGTAGCGGGGGTCGATGAGCAGTTCTTC. This gives the protein CASSPAAVAGVDEQFF. Combining the CDR3 with reference TRBV9 and TRBJ2-1 gives the whole variable domain DSGVTQTPKHLITATGQRVTLRCSPRSGDLSVYWYQQSLDQGLQFLIQYYNGEERAKGNILERFSAQQFPDLHSELNLSSLELGDSALYFCASSPAAVAGVDEQFFGPGTRLTVL.

This clonotype appeared a few times. The CDR3 spells CATGTGNQPQHF. In nucleotides, the CDR3 is TGTGCCACTGGGACAGGCAATCAGCCCCAGCATTTT. The rearrangement uses TRBV10-3 and TRBJ1-5; TRBD1 matches at 7 bases. The CDR3 consists of 12 residues. From germline, CDR1 is ENHRY and CDR2 SYGVKD. J gave up 2 bases and V 10 bases, and 2 bases lay outside the gene matches.

This clonotype was seen repeatedly, ten times or more. The chain couples TRBV5-1 to TRBJ2-7; tentative D call: TRBD1 (5 bases). The length of the CDR3 is 15 residues. Germline CDR1 reads SGHRS; CDR2 reads YFSETQ. V lost 1 base and J 2 bases, leaving 13 bases between the germline ends. The chain's CDR3 is CASSLRKRGPYEQYF. The CDR3 bases are TGCGCCAGCAGCTTGAGGAAAAGGGGTCCCTACGAGCAGTACTTC.

A note on this clonotype: It may be a read error: a sequence one base away is much more abundant. The J gene is TRBJ2-1, the V gene TRBV9; the D is unclear. Germline-derived CDR1 and CDR2 are SGDLS and YYNGEE. This CDR3 region has 11 residues. The CDR3 reads CASSNYNGQFF. CDR3 coding DNA: TGTGCCAGCAGCAACTACAATGGGCAGTTCTTC.

Ten or more counts support this clonotype. The chain combines TRBV20-1 with TRBJ2-7, with D hard to call. The germline gives CDR1 DFQATT, CDR2 SNEGSKA (reference sequence). The CDR3 is 13 amino acids. V was cut by 6 bases and J by 7 bases, with 19 bases left in between. This CDR3 reads CSAQDSSPGEQYF. CDR3 coding DNA: TGCAGTGCCCAAGATTCCTCCCCTGGAGAGCAGTACTTC.

This clonotype occurred many times. The chain uses TRBV24-1 and TRBJ1-2, with a possible D match to TRBD1 (6 bases). This CDR3 has 13 amino acids. Germline CDR1 KGHDR, CDR2 SFDVKD. With 5 bases removed from V and 4 bases from J, the gap between germline ends came to 10 bases. The CDR3 protein is CATSAQGPYGYTF. The CDR3 nucleotides read TGTGCCACCAGTGCCCAGGGGCCCTATGGCTACACCTTC.

This clonotype has ten or more counts. This chain uses TRBV27 with TRBJ2-2; D is undetermined. In germline, CDR1 is MNHEY, CDR2 SMNVEV (reference sequence). V was clipped by 4 bases and J by 3 bases, with 18 bases between them. The CDR3 runs 17 residues. The CDR3 sequence: CASSSRSTWSHTGELFF. The CDR3 DNA reads TGTGCCAGCAGTTCCCGATCGACGTGGTCCCACACCGGGGAGCTGTTTTTT.

V gene TRBV4-3 combines with J gene TRBJ1-6; no clear D. The V gene's germline CDR1 is LGHNA and CDR2 YSLEER. Trimming took off 1 base at V and 9 bases at J, with 10 bases between the two ends. There are 14 residues in the CDR3. CDR3 bases: TGCGCCAGCAGCCAAGCGGCTCAGGTTTCACCCCTCCACTTT. Protein: CASSQAAQVSPLHF.

The chain combines TRBV4-3 with TRBJ2-3, with D maybe TRBD2 (5 bases). CDR3 length equals 13 residues. Trimming shortened V by 0 bases and J by 10 bases, and 11 bases separated the two germline ends. Germline CDR1 is LGHNA and CDR2 is YSLEER. The CDR3 spells CASSQDSLRAQYF. Here the CDR3 DNA reads TGCGCCAGCAGCCAAGACTCCCTGAGGGCGCAGTATTTT.

The V gene is TRBV2, the J gene TRBJ2-7, with 10 bases aligning to TRBD1. Germline trimming cut 4 bases from V and 4 bases from J; bases unmatched to any gene: 7. Germline V lookup: CDR1 SNHLY, CDR2 FYNNEI. The CDR3 sequence is 15 residues long. The CDR3 region is CASSAPGTGVYEQYF. CDR3 DNA: TGTGCCAGCAGTGCCCCCGGGACAGGGGTATACGAGCAGTACTTC.